This is a list of T cell receptor beta chains from one sample in a study of shared clonotypes between healthy human individuals. TCRdb's table, derived via immunoSEQ multiplex PCR, lists solely in-frame clones and lacks some. The data show some 2 million clones, 95% seen once. Material for sequencing was naive CD4+ T cells sorted from blood. The receptor source for this set is a man between 18 and 29 years old in good health. CDR3s include the opening cysteine and the closing phenylalanine or tryptophan. A D gene is named only where the DNA matches it firmly. For some rows the clone size is stated as once, few or many, or as a class when expanded; others skip it.

clone size: NA
J gene: TRBJ1-5
D gene: NA
V gene: TRBV6-1
CDR3 length: 15
CDR3 protein: CASSEAGHGYQPQHF
CDR3 DNA: TGTGCCAGCAGTGAAGCGGGACACGGGTATCAGCCCCAGCATTTT

clone size: once
J gene: TRBJ1-2
D gene: TRBD1
V gene: TRBV7-2
CDR3 length: 14
CDR3 protein: CASSRQGAAGGYTF
CDR3 DNA: TGTGCCAGCAGCCGGCAGGGGGCGGCTGGTGGCTACACCTTC

clone size: few
J gene: TRBJ2-1
D gene: NA
V gene: TRBV29-1
CDR3 length: 11
CDR3 protein: CSVGGNNEQFF
CDR3 DNA: TGCAGCGTTGGGGGCAACAATGAGCAGTTCTTC

clone size: NA
J gene: TRBJ2-5
D gene: TRBD1
V gene: TRBV9
CDR3 length: 15
CDR3 protein: CASSVSPGGQETQYF
CDR3 DNA: TGTGCCAGCAGCGTATCGCCAGGGGGACAAGAGACCCAGTACTTC

clone size: NA
J gene: TRBJ1-1
D gene: NA
V gene: TRBV7-2
CDR3 length: 14
CDR3 protein: CASSLAPVNTEAFF
CDR3 DNA: TGTGCCAGCAGCTTAGCGCCAGTGAACACTGAAGCTTTCTTT

clone size: NA
J gene: TRBJ1-2
D gene: NA
V gene: TRBV5-1
CDR3 length: 16
CDR3 protein: CASSPEGTSPNYGYTF
CDR3 DNA: TGCGCCAGCAGCCCCGAAGGGACATCGCCTAACTATGGCTACACCTTC

clone size: NA
J gene: TRBJ2-1
D gene: NA
V gene: TRBV5-1
CDR3 length: 16
CDR3 protein: CASSLETGTPYNEQFF
CDR3 DNA: TGCGCCAGCAGCTTGGAGACCGGGACCCCCTACAATGAGCAGTTCTTC

clone size: NA
J gene: TRBJ2-3
D gene: TRBD1
V gene: TRBV9
CDR3 length: 16
CDR3 protein: CASSAPWTGGGDTQYF
CDR3 DNA: TGTGCCAGCAGCGCCCCATGGACAGGGGGCGGGGATACGCAGTATTTT

clone size: NA
J gene: TRBJ2-3
D gene: NA
V gene: TRBV10-1
CDR3 length: 15
CDR3 protein: CASSPFTRSTDTQYF
CDR3 DNA: TGCGCCAGCAGCCCCTTTACTAGATCCACAGATACGCAGTATTTT

clone size: NA
J gene: TRBJ2-3
D gene: NA
V gene: TRBV7-3
CDR3 length: 13
CDR3 protein: CASSLGTTDTQYF
CDR3 DNA: TGTGCCAGCAGCTTAGGCACTACAGATACGCAGTATTTT

clone size: once
J gene: TRBJ1-4
D gene: NA
V gene: TRBV5-1
CDR3 length: 13
CDR3 protein: CASSPGTQEKLFF
CDR3 DNA: TGCGCCAGCAGCCCGGGGACGCAGGAAAAACTGTTTTTT

clone size: NA
J gene: TRBJ2-3
D gene: TRBD2
V gene: TRBV5-1
CDR3 length: 15
CDR3 protein: CASSAAGTNTDTQYF
CDR3 DNA: TGCGCCAGCAGCGCCGCCGGGACTAACACAGATACGCAGTATTTT

clone size: NA
J gene: TRBJ2-1
D gene: TRBD2
V gene: TRBV11-2
CDR3 length: 15
CDR3 protein: CASSLDGRRINEQFF
CDR3 DNA: TGTGCCAGCAGCTTAGACGGGAGGAGGATAAATGAGCAGTTCTTC

clone size: NA
J gene: TRBJ1-1
D gene: NA
V gene: TRBV20-1
CDR3 length: 10
CDR3 protein: CSALNTEAFF
CDR3 DNA: TGCAGTGCCTTAAACACTGAAGCTTTCTTT

clone size: NA
J gene: TRBJ1-5
D gene: NA
V gene: TRBV28
CDR3 length: 14
CDR3 protein: CASSFLQRVQPQHF
CDR3 DNA: TGTGCCAGCAGTTTTCTACAGAGGGTTCAGCCCCAGCATTTT

clone size: NA
J gene: TRBJ2-3
D gene: NA
V gene: TRBV18
CDR3 length: 19
CDR3 protein: CASSPSGLPLGDTGDTQYF
CDR3 DNA: TGTGCCAGCTCCCCCTCGGGACTGCCTCTAGGGGATACGGGAGATACGCAGTATTTT

clone size: NA
J gene: TRBJ2-1
D gene: TRBD2
V gene: TRBV6-5
CDR3 length: 14
CDR3 protein: CASSRTSGSNEQFF
CDR3 DNA: TGTGCCAGCAGCCGGACTAGCGGGAGTAATGAGCAGTTCTTC

clone size: NA
J gene: TRBJ2-7
D gene: NA
V gene: TRBV2
CDR3 length: 14
CDR3 protein: CASSPQSSTVEQYF
CDR3 DNA: TGTGCCAGCAGTCCACAGAGCTCCACCGTGGAGCAGTACTTC

clone size: NA
J gene: TRBJ2-3
D gene: NA
V gene: TRBV7-3
CDR3 length: 15
CDR3 protein: CASSPDGDRTDTQYF
CDR3 DNA: TGTGCCAGCAGCCCCGACGGAGATCGCACAGATACGCAGTATTTT

clone size: NA
J gene: TRBJ1-3
D gene: NA
V gene: TRBV28
CDR3 length: 15
CDR3 protein: CASSRTLISGNTIYF
CDR3 DNA: TGTGCCAGCAGCCGTACCCTAATCTCTGGAAACACCATATATTTT

clone size: NA
J gene: TRBJ1-2
D gene: NA
V gene: TRBV6-4
CDR3 length: 13
CDR3 protein: CASSDEGGYGYTF
CDR3 DNA: TGTGCCAGCAGTGACGAAGGGGGTTATGGCTACACCTTC

clone size: few
J gene: TRBJ2-2
D gene: NA
V gene: TRBV28
CDR3 length: 12
CDR3 protein: CASSFHTGELFF
CDR3 DNA: TGTGCCAGCAGTTTCCACACCGGGGAGCTGTTTTTT

clone size: NA
J gene: TRBJ1-4
D gene: TRBD1
V gene: TRBV5-1
CDR3 length: 14
CDR3 protein: CASSPTGGNEKLFF
CDR3 DNA: TGCGCCAGCAGCCCGACAGGGGGGAATGAAAAACTGTTTTTT

clone size: NA
J gene: TRBJ2-1
D gene: NA
V gene: TRBV18
CDR3 length: 14
CDR3 protein: CASSPYRDWHEQFF
CDR3 DNA: TGTGCCAGCTCACCATACAGGGATTGGCATGAGCAGTTCTTC

clone size: NA
J gene: TRBJ1-1
D gene: TRBD1
V gene: TRBV2
CDR3 length: 14
CDR3 protein: CASSDRTGYTEAFF
CDR3 DNA: TGTGCCAGCAGTGACAGGACAGGCTACACAGAAGCTTTCTTT

clone size: NA
J gene: TRBJ2-7
D gene: NA
V gene: TRBV4-1
CDR3 length: 14
CDR3 protein: CASSQEEGLYEQYF
CDR3 DNA: TGCGCCAGCAGCCAAGAGGAGGGGCTGTACGAGCAGTACTTC

clone size: NA
J gene: TRBJ2-1
D gene: TRBD2
V gene: TRBV10-3
CDR3 length: 15
CDR3 protein: CAIRASGGSYNEQFF
CDR3 DNA: TGTGCCATCAGGGCTAGCGGGGGCTCTTACAATGAGCAGTTCTTC

clone size: NA
J gene: TRBJ2-2
D gene: NA
V gene: TRBV7-9
CDR3 length: 15
CDR3 protein: CASSLTTGISGELFF
CDR3 DNA: TGTGCCAGCAGCTTAACTACAGGGATCTCCGGGGAGCTGTTTTTT

clone size: NA
J gene: TRBJ1-4
D gene: TRBD1
V gene: TRBV28
CDR3 length: 15
CDR3 protein: CASSRQDRGLEKLFF
CDR3 DNA: TGTGCCAGCAGTCGCCAAGACAGGGGTTTGGAAAAACTGTTTTTT

clone size: NA
J gene: TRBJ2-1
D gene: TRBD2
V gene: TRBV5-1
CDR3 length: 13
CDR3 protein: CASSSGLAGEQFF
CDR3 DNA: TGCGCCAGCAGCTCGGGACTAGCGGGTGAGCAGTTCTTC

clone size: NA
J gene: TRBJ1-6
D gene: NA
V gene: TRBV25-1
CDR3 length: 15
CDR3 protein: CASSDSGRLNSPLHF
CDR3 DNA: TGTGCCAGCAGTGACTCGGGACGGCTAAATTCACCCCTCCACTTT

clone size: NA
J gene: TRBJ2-1
D gene: NA
V gene: TRBV18
CDR3 length: 12
CDR3 protein: CASSPWTGEQFF
CDR3 DNA: TGTGCCAGCTCGCCTTGGACGGGCGAGCAGTTCTTC

clone size: NA
J gene: TRBJ1-2
D gene: NA
V gene: TRBV2
CDR3 length: 11
CDR3 protein: CASSLGDGYTF
CDR3 DNA: TGTGCCAGCAGTTTAGGGGATGGCTACACCTTC

clone size: NA
J gene: TRBJ1-2
D gene: NA
V gene: TRBV5-6
CDR3 length: 16
CDR3 protein: CASSPPRSGGSYGYTF
CDR3 DNA: TGTGCCAGCAGCCCGCCGCGGTCGGGGGGTTCCTATGGCTACACCTTC

clone size: NA
J gene: TRBJ1-2
D gene: NA
V gene: TRBV5-1
CDR3 length: 15
CDR3 protein: CASSLVGRADYGYTF
CDR3 DNA: TGCGCCAGCAGCTTGGTAGGCAGGGCAGACTATGGCTACACCTTC

clone size: NA
J gene: TRBJ2-5
D gene: TRBD2
V gene: TRBV5-6
CDR3 length: 16
CDR3 protein: CASSLRPSGGWETQYF
CDR3 DNA: TGTGCCAGCAGCTTGCGGCCTAGCGGGGGTTGGGAGACCCAGTACTTC

clone size: NA
J gene: TRBJ2-7
D gene: TRBD1
V gene: TRBV30
CDR3 length: 18
CDR3 protein: CAFRPGQGLFGVSYEQYF
CDR3 DNA: TGTGCCTTCAGACCGGGACAGGGGCTTTTCGGGGTCTCCTACGAGCAGTACTTC

clone size: NA
J gene: TRBJ2-4
D gene: NA
V gene: TRBV5-1
CDR3 length: 15
CDR3 protein: CASSLQGRTKNIQYF
CDR3 DNA: TGCGCCAGCAGCTTACAGGGGAGGACTAAAAACATTCAGTACTTC

clone size: NA
J gene: TRBJ2-6
D gene: TRBD2
V gene: TRBV11-1
CDR3 length: 16
CDR3 protein: CASSPPGGLGANVLTF
CDR3 DNA: TGTGCCAGCAGCCCGCCGGGGGGTTTAGGGGCCAACGTCCTGACTTTC

clone size: once
J gene: TRBJ2-5
D gene: TRBD2
V gene: TRBV7-2
CDR3 length: 14
CDR3 protein: CASRQAGGLLAQYF
CDR3 DNA: TGTGCCAGCCGCCAAGCGGGGGGCTTGTTGGCCCAGTACTTC

clone size: NA
J gene: TRBJ1-2
D gene: NA
V gene: TRBV30
CDR3 length: 14
CDR3 protein: CAWVPGVDVYGYTF
CDR3 DNA: TGTGCCTGGGTACCGGGAGTAGACGTCTATGGCTACACCTTC